One and the same sample provided the 25 T cell receptor beta chains below, sequenced in a study of cytomegalovirus exposure and HLA in healthy donors. This PCR relied on a set of 60 Vbeta primers and 13 Jbeta primers. Sequenced by immunoSEQ multiplex PCR; TCRdb stores in-frame clones only, minus some. The table has some 150,000 clones, 76% seen once. The material sequenced was PBMCs. These receptor sequences come from a woman between 40 and 55 years old in good health and CMV-seronegative.

This clone was seen only once. The V and J genes are TRBV5-1 and TRBJ2-3, with 11 nucleotides matching TRBD2. The CDR3 is 18 amino acids. Germline CDR1 SGHRS, CDR2 YFSETQ. The trim removed 0 bases at V and 0 bases at J, leaving 6 bases unmatched. The CDR3 is CASSLALAGGISTDTQYF. Written as DNA, the CDR3 is TGCGCCAGCAGCTTGGCCCTAGCGGGGGGCATCAGCACAGATACGCAGTATTTT.

The chain recombines TRBV10-3 with TRBJ1-1, with D perhaps matching TRBD1 (5 bases). Germline V gene lookup returns CDR1 ENHRY and CDR2 SYGVKD. Trimming shortened V by 0 bases and J by 0 bases, and 8 bases separated the two germline ends. This CDR3 contains 15 residues. CDR3 sequence (DNA): TGTGCCATCAGTGAGTCGCAGGGTTTGAACACTGAAGCTTTCTTT. It codes for CAISESQGLNTEAFF.

Concerning this clone itself: The DNA is omitted, as the CDR3 cannot be located on it reliably, and the CDR3 follows TCRdb's listing. The chain links TRBV6-6 to TRBJ2-7; TRBD2, the table's D call, lacks a check against the DNA. Germline CDR1 MNHNY, CDR2 SVGAGI (reference sequence). The length of the CDR3 is 15 amino acids, counting both ends. CDR3 residues: CASSTSTGLSYEQYF.

The genes are TRBV6-6 and TRBJ1-1; 7 bases match TRBD1. Germline lookup yields CDR1 MNHNY and CDR2 SVGAGI (reference sequence). The ends lost 8 bases at V and 9 bases at J; junction bases unmatched: 6. This CDR3 comprises 11 residues. CDR3 loop: CASQGRGKAFF. Written as DNA, the CDR3 is TGTGCCAGCCAAGGCAGGGGGAAAGCTTTCTTT.

The chain carries TRBV19 and TRBJ1-2; possible D gene TRBD1, 5 bases. The CDR3 sequence is 15 residues long. V lost 3 bases, J lost 2 bases, and 13 bases lay in between. Germline assignment: CDR1 LNHDA and CDR2 SQIVND (reference sequence). The CDR3 DNA follows: TGTGCCAGTAGTATCTTCGGGGGTTCAAACTATGGCTACACCTTC. It encodes CASSIFGGSNYGYTF.

This clone was detected only a few times. The DNA of the CDR3 is TGCGCCAGCAGCTGGGGACACATGAACACTGAAGCTTTCTTT. This gives the protein CASSWGHMNTEAFF. The V gene is TRBV5-1, the J gene TRBJ1-1; a possible D gene is TRBD1 (6 bases). The CDR3 covers 14 residues. V was shortened by 3 bases and J by 0 bases, with 9 bases between the two germline ends. Germline V lookup: CDR1 SGHRS, CDR2 YFSETQ.

The chain carries TRBV2 and TRBJ1-1; a weak D match, TRBD1 (5 bases). The germline V gene has CDR1 SNHLY and CDR2 FYNNEI. The CDR3 runs to 13 residues. V shed 4 bases and J shed 1 base, with 7 bases lying between them. As DNA, the CDR3 is TGTGCCAGCAGTGCTACAGGGAACACTGAAGCTTTCTTT. The encoded protein is CASSATGNTEAFF.

This clone has more than one count but fewer than ten. This chain joins TRBV5-1 and TRBJ1-2; possibly TRBD1 for D (5 bases). The germline CDR1 and CDR2 sequences are SGHRS and YFSETQ. The CDR3 is 14 amino acids. Between the trimmed V and J ends, which lost 3 bases and 4 bases, there was a span of 13 bases. Here the CDR3 reads CASSSDSPFYGYTF. The CDR3 DNA reads as TGCGCCAGCAGCTCTGACAGCCCTTTCTATGGCTACACCTTC. Full variable domain (missing parts from reference TRBV5-1 and TRBJ1-2): KAGVTQTPRYLIKTRGQQVTLSCSPISGHRSVSWYQQTPGQGLQFLFEYFSETQRNKGNFPGRFSGRQFSNSRSEMNVSTLELGDSALYLCASSSDSPFYGYTFGSGTRLTVV.

The rearrangement uses TRBV7-2 and TRBJ2-7; the match to TRBD1 covers 7 bases. The CDR3 extends over 13 amino acids. V was pared by 7 bases and J by 6 bases, with 9 bases of the junction left unmatched. Germline V gives CDR1 SGHTA, CDR2 FQGNSA. The chain's CDR3 is CASTWGRGIEQYF. DNA for the CDR3: TGTGCCAGCACCTGGGGCAGGGGGATCGAGCAGTACTTC.

This chain uses TRBV2 with TRBJ1-2, with D perhaps TRBD1 (5 bases). The V gene lost 4 bases and the J gene lost 4 bases, with 7 bases spanning the gap. The CDR3 covers 12 residues. The germline V gene encodes CDR1 SNHLY and CDR2 FYNNEI. This chain's CDR3 is CASSGQSYGYTF. The CDR3 region has the DNA TGTGCCAGCAGTGGACAGAGCTATGGCTACACCTTC.

The V call is TRBV5-4, the J call TRBJ1-3, with D maybe TRBD1 (5 bases). Trimming took off 2 bases at V and 0 bases at J, with 9 bases between the two ends. Per germline, CDR1 SGHNT and CDR2 YYREEE (reference sequence). CDR3 length: 15 residues. The DNA of the CDR3 is TGTGCCAGCAGCTTCGGGGGGGTCTCTGGAAACACCATATATTTT. As protein: CASSFGGVSGNTIYF.

The J gene is TRBJ1-2, the V gene TRBV2, with D possibly matching TRBD1 (5 bases). Trimming took 7 bases from V and 7 from J, leaving 22 bases between them. CDR3 size: 15 residues. Germline loops: CDR1 SNHLY, CDR2 FYNNEI. The CDR3 protein is CASNPPWTPIRGYTF. The CDR3, as DNA: TGTGCCAGCAACCCCCCTTGGACACCGATTCGTGGCTACACCTTC.

The chain uses TRBV18 and TRBJ1-2; perhaps TRBD1 as D (5 bases). This CDR3 has 15 amino acids. Germline values: CDR1 KGHSH, CDR2 LQKENI. Trimming took 0 bases from V and 0 from J, leaving 8 bases between them. The CDR3 reads CASSPPTEPNYGYTF. The CDR3 bases are TGTGCCAGCTCACCACCGACAGAACCTAACTATGGCTACACCTTC.

This rearrangement joins TRBV9 to TRBJ1-2, with D uncertain. Germline CDR1 reads SGDLS; CDR2 reads YYNGEE. The CDR3 is 13 residues long. Deletions cut 2 bases from V and 6 bases from J, with 11 bases between. The DNA for the CDR3 is TGTGCCAGCAGCGTGTTCGGGTCCGATGGCTACACCTTC. Residues: CASSVFGSDGYTF. The whole variable domain, remainder taken from reference TRBV9 and TRBJ1-2, is DSGVTQTPKHLITATGQRVTLRCSPRSGDLSVYWYQQSLDQGLQFLIQYYNGEERAKGNILERFSAQQFPDLHSELNLSSLELGDSALYFCASSVFGSDGYTFGSGTRLTVV.

The V gene is TRBV19, the J gene TRBJ1-5; D remains unclear. V lost 3 bases and J 3 bases, leaving 12 bases between the germline ends. Germline loops: CDR1 LNHDA, CDR2 SQIVND (reference sequence). The CDR3 totals 15 residues. CDR3 region: CASSIGVWANQPQHF. Here the CDR3 DNA reads TGTGCCAGTAGTATCGGGGTTTGGGCCAATCAGCCCCAGCATTTT.

The genes are TRBV15 and TRBJ1-2, with D unclear. The germline V and J ends were trimmed by 1 base and 7 bases, with 13 bases remaining between them. The CDR3 is made up of 14 amino acids. The germline V gene encodes CDR1 LNHNV and CDR2 YYDKDF (reference sequence). The CDR3 sequence: CATSRVDRGSGYTF. The CDR3 DNA reads as TGTGCCACCAGCAGAGTCGACCGCGGTAGTGGCTACACCTTC. Combining the CDR3 with reference TRBV15 and TRBJ1-2 gives the whole variable domain DAMVIQNPRYQVTQFGKPVTLSCSQTLNHNVMYWYQQKSSQAPKLLFHYYDKDFNNEADTPDNFQSRRPNTSFCFLDIRSPGLGDTAMYLCATSRVDRGSGYTFGSGTRLTVV.

The rearrangement uses TRBV29-1 and TRBJ2-5, with 10 nucleotides matching TRBD1. The end of the DNA aligns better with TRBJ2-7, so the J call may be wrong. This CDR3 has 14 amino acids. Germline CDR1 SQVTM, CDR2 ANQGSEA. The CDR3: CSVRGQGSSYEQYF. DNA for the CDR3: TGCAGCGTTAGGGGACAGGGGAGCTCCTACGAGCAGTACTTC.

This clone was seen only a few times. The rearrangement uses TRBV5-6 and TRBJ1-1; D gene ambiguous. The length of the CDR3 is 14 residues. Germline V gene lookup returns CDR1 SGHDT and CDR2 YYEEEE. Trimming removed 0 bases from V and 4 bases from J, with 10 bases in between. The CDR3 reads CASSLVQIGTEAFF. The DNA for the CDR3 is TGTGCCAGCAGCTTGGTACAGATAGGCACTGAAGCTTTCTTT.

The chain combines TRBV19 with TRBJ2-3; 12 positions agree with TRBD1. Germline loops: CDR1 LNHDA, CDR2 SQIVND (reference sequence). The V gene end was trimmed by 3 bases and the J gene end by 5 bases; junction bases not matched to a gene: 6. This CDR3 region has 16 residues. The CDR3 DNA follows: TGTGCCAGTAGTATTGAAGGGACAGGGGGCAAAGATACGCAGTATTTT. Translation: CASSIEGTGGKDTQYF.

The chain carries TRBV7-2 and TRBJ2-5, with TRBD1 as a possible D gene (6 bases). CDR1 and CDR2 from the germline V gene are SGHTA and FQGNSA. The length of the CDR3 is 16 residues. Trimming left V 0 bases short and J 5 bases short, with 16 bases between. CDR3 amino acids: CASSLALGTLGETQYF. The CDR3 coding sequence is TGTGCCAGCAGCTTAGCCCTCGGGACACTGGGTGAGACCCAGTACTTC.

V is TRBV5-1 and J is TRBJ1-1, with D perhaps matching TRBD1 (6 bases). This CDR3 contains 13 residues. Per germline, CDR1 SGHRS and CDR2 YFSETQ. The ends were cut back, 0 bases at V and 4 bases at J, with 7 bases in the middle. This CDR3 reads CASSLAGATEAFF. CDR3 DNA sequence: TGCGCCAGCAGCTTGGCAGGGGCCACTGAAGCTTTCTTT.

The CDR3 protein is CAISGPQGLASRSSYEQYF. DNA of the CDR3: TGTGCCATCAGTGGACCACAGGGACTAGCCTCAAGGAGCTCCTACGAGCAGTACTTC. The chain links TRBV10-3 to TRBJ2-7, with 9 bases identical to TRBD2. The CDR3 runs 19 residues. After removal of 4 bases from V and 0 bases from J, the junction contained 16 bases not matched to a gene. CDR1 is ENHRY and CDR2 is SYGVKD in the germline V gene.

This chain joins TRBV30 and TRBJ1-2; weak D call: TRBD1 (5 bases). The germline V gene has CDR1 GTSNPN and CDR2 SVGIG (reference sequence). The V and J ends lost 3 bases and 4 bases respectively, with 12 bases between them. This CDR3 region has 13 residues. CDR3 sequence (DNA): TGTGCCTGGAGCTCAGGGATAGGCTATGGCTACACCTTC. Protein product: CAWSSGIGYGYTF.

This clone is a singleton in its sample. The junction departs from germline at one end; a sequencing error may be responsible. V usage is TRBV6-5 and J usage is TRBJ1-1; 7 nucleotides match TRBD1. The length of the CDR3 is 15 residues. The germline CDR1 and CDR2 sequences are MNHEY and SVGAGI. The CDR3 nucleotides are TGTGCCAGTAGTTTACAGGGGATAGGGGTAACTGAAGCTTTCTTT. It yields the protein CASSLQGIGVTEAFF.

V and J are TRBV7-9 and TRBJ1-1; 7 nucleotides align to TRBD1. Trimming at V came to 4 bases and at J to 3 bases, leaving 8 bases not matched to a gene. CDR1 is SEHNR and CDR2 is FQNEAQ in the germline V gene (reference sequence). The CDR3 spans 15 residues. The CDR3 region is CASSSATGWDTEAFF. The CDR3 DNA is TGTGCCAGCAGCTCTGCGACAGGGTGGGACACTGAAGCTTTCTTT.